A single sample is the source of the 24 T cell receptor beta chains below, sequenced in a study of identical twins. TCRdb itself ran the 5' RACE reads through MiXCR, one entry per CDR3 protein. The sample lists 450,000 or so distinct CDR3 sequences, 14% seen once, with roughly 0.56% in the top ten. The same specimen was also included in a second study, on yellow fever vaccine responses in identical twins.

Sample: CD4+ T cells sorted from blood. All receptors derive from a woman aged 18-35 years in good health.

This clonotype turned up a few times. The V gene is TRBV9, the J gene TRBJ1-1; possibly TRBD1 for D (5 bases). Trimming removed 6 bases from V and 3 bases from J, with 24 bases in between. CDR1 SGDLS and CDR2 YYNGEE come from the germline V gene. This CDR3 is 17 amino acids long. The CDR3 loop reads CASTVAPPRDKYTEAFF. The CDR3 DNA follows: TGTGCCAGCACCGTGGCCCCCCCCAGGGATAAGTACACTGAAGCTTTCTTT.

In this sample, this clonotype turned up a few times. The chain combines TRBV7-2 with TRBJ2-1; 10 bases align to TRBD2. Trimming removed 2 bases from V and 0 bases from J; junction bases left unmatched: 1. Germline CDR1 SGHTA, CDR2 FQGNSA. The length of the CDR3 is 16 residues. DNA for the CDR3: TGTGCCAGCAGCTTATCTAGCGGGAGCTCCTACAATGAGCAGTTCTTC. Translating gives CASSLSSGSSYNEQFF.

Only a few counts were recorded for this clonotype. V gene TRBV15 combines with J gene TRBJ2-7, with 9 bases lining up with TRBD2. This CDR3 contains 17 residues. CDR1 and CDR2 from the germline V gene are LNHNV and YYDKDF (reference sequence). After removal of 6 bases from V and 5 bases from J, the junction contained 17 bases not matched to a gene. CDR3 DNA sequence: TGTGCCACCAGTCCGACAAATCTCCCACTAGCGGGCCACGAGCAGTACTTC. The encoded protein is CATSPTNLPLAGHEQYF.

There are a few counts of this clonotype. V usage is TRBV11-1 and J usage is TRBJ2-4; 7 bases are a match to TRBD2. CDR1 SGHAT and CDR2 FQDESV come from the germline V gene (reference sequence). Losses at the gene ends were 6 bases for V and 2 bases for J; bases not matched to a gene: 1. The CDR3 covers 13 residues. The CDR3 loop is CASRRESKNIQYF. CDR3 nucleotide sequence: TGTGCCAGCAGGCGGGAGTCCAAAAACATTCAGTACTTC.

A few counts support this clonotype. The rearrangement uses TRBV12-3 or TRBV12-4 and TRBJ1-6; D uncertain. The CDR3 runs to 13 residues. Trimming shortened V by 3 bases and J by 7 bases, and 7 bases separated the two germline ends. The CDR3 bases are TGTGCCAGCAGTTTGGACCCGAATTCACCCCTCCACTTT. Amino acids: CASSLDPNSPLHF.

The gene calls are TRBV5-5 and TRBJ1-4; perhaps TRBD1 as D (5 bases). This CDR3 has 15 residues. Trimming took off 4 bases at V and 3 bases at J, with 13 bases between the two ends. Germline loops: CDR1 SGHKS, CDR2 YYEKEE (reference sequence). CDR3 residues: CASSRTGLSNEKLFF. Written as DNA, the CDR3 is TGTGCCAGCAGCCGAACAGGTTTATCTAATGAAAAACTGTTTTTT.

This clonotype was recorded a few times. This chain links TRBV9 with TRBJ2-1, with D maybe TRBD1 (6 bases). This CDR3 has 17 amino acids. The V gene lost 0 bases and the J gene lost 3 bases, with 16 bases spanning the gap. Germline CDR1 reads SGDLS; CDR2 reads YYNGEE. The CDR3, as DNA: TGTGCCAGCAGCGTAGAGGCTAGAGGGGGACGCTACAATGAGCAGTTCTTC. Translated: CASSVEARGGRYNEQFF. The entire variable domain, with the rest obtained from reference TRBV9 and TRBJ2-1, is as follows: DSGVTQTPKHLITATGQRVTLRCSPRSGDLSVYWYQQSLDQGLQFLIQYYNGEERAKGNILERFSAQQFPDLHSELNLSSLELGDSALYFCASSVEARGGRYNEQFFGPGTRLTVL.

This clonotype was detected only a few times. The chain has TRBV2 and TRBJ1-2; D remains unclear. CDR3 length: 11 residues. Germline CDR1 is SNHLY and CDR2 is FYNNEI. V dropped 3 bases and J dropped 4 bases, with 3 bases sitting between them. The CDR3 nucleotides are TGTGCCAGCAGTGACAGCTATGGCTACACCTTC. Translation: CASSDSYGYTF.

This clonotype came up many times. The CDR3 DNA is TGCGCCAGCAGCCAAGAGATAGGACTTAGCACAGATACGCAGTATTTT. It yields the protein CASSQEIGLSTDTQYF. This chain joins TRBV4-3 and TRBJ2-3; D is possibly TRBD2 (5 bases). The germline CDR1 and CDR2 sequences are LGHNA and YSLEER. V was shortened by 0 bases and J by 0 bases, with 10 bases between the two germline ends. This CDR3 has 16 amino acids.

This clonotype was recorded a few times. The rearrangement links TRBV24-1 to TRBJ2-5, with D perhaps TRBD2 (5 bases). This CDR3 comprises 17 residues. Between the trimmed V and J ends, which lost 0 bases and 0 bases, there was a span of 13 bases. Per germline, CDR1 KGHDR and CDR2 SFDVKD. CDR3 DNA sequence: TGTGCCACCAGTGATTTGAGTCGGGGTAGAGACCAAGAGACCCAGTACTTC. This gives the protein CATSDLSRGRDQETQYF.

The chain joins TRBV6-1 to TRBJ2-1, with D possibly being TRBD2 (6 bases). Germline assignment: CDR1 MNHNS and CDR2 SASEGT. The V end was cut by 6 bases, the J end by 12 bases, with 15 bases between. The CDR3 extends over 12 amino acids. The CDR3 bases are TGTGCCAGCAGCCTAGCGAAATTGGGGCAGTTCTTC. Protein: CASSLAKLGQFF.

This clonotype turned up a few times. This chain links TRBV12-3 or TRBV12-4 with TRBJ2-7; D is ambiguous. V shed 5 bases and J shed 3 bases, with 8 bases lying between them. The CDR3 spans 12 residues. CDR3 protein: CASSTQSYEQYF. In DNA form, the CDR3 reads TGTGCCAGCAGTACCCAAAGCTACGAGCAGTACTTC.

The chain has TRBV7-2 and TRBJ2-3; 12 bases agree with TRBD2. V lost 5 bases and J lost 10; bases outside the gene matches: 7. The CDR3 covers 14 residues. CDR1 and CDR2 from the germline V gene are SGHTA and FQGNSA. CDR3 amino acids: CASSALAGGSPQYF. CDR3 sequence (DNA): TGTGCCAGCAGCGCACTAGCGGGGGGTTCTCCGCAGTATTTT.

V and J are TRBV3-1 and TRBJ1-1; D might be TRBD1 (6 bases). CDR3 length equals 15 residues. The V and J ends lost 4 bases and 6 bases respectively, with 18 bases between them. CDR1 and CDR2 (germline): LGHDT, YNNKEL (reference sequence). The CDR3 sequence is CASSRRGGRKAEAFF. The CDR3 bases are TGTGCCAGCAGCCGTAGGGGGGGGCGCAAGGCTGAAGCTTTCTTT.

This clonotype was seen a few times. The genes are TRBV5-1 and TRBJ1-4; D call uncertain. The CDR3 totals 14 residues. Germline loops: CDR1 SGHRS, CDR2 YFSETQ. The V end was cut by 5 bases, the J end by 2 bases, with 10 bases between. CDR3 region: CASSNTGTNEKLFF. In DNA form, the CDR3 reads TGCGCCAGCAGTAATACCGGGACTAATGAAAAACTGTTTTTT.

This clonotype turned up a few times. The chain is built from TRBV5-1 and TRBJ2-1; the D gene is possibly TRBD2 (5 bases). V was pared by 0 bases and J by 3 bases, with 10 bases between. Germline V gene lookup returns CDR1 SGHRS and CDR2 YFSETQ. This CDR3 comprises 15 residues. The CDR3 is CASSLDPSSYNEQFF. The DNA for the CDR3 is TGCGCCAGCAGCTTGGACCCTAGCAGCTACAATGAGCAGTTCTTC.

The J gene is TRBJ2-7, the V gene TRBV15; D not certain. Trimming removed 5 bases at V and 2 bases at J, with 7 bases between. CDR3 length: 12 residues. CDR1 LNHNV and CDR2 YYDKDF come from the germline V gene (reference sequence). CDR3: CATSSHPYEQYF. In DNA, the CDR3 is TGTGCCACCAGCTCACACCCCTACGAGCAGTACTTC.

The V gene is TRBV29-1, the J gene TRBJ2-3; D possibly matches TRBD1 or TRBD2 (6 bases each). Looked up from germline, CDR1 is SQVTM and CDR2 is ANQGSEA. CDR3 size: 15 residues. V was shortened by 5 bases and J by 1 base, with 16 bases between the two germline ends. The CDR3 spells CSVRMGGEGTDTQYF. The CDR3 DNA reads TGCAGCGTTCGGATGGGGGGCGAGGGCACAGATACGCAGTATTTT.

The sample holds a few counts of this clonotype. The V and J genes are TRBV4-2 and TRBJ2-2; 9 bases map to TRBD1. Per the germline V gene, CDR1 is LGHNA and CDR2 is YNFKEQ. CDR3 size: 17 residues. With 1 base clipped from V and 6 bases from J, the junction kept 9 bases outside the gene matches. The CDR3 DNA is TGTGCCAGCAGCCAAGGGTCGGGGACAGGGATCGCCGGGGAGCTGTTTTTT. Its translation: CASSQGSGTGIAGELFF.

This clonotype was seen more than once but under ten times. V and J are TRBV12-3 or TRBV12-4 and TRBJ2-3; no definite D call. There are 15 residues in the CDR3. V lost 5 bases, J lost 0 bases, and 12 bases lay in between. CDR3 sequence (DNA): TGTGCCAGCAGTCCAATATCTTGGAGCACAGATACGCAGTATTTT. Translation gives CASSPISWSTDTQYF.

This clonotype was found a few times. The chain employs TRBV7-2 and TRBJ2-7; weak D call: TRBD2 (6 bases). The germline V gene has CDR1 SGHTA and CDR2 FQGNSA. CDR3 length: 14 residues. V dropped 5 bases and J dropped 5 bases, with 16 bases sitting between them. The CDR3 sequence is CASSQKIGGDEQYF. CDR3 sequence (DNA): TGTGCCAGCAGCCAAAAAATCGGGGGTGACGAGCAGTACTTC.

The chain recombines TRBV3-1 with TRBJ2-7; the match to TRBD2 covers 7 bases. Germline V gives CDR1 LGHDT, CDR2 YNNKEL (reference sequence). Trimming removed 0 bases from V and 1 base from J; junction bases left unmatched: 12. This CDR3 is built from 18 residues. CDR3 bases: TGTGCCAGCAGCCAAGAGGGTATATTAGGACTAGGATCCTACGAGCAGTACTTC. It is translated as CASSQEGILGLGSYEQYF.

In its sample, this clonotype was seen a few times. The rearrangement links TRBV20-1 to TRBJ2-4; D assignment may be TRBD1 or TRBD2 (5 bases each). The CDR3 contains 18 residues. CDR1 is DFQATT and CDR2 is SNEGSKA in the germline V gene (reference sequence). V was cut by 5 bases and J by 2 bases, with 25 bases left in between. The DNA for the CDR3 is TGCAGTGCTCGCGACCAACTGGGACGGTGGGCAACCAAAAACATTCAGTACTTC. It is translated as CSARDQLGRWATKNIQYF.

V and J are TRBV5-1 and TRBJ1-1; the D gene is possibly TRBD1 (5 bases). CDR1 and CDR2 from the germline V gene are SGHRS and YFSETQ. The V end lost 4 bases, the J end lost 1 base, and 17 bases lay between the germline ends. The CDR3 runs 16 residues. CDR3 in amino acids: CASSPVRGGGNTEAFF. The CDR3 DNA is TGCGCCAGCAGCCCGGTGCGGGGCGGGGGGAACACTGAAGCTTTCTTT.